This TCR beta chain was sequenced for a study of cytomegalovirus exposure and HLA in healthy donors. About this clone: No antigen is known for it.

The CDR3 spans 16 residues. Trimming took 1 base from V and 8 from J, leaving 20 bases between them. Germline CDR1 and CDR2: LGHNA and YSLEER. Whole-study findings and limits: According to an earlier analysis, most TCR beta V segments yielded productive rearrangements about 90% or about 30% of the time.

Researchers ran the PCR with 60 Vbeta and 13 Jbeta primers. The protocol was immunoSEQ multiplex PCR, while the TCRdb copy is restricted to in-frame clones and leaves out a portion. The sample holds 85,000 to 90,000 clones; approximately 90% are singletons and the top ten take roughly 2.2%. V gene TRBV4-3 combines with J gene TRBJ1-2; a possible D gene is TRBD1 (5 bases). This receptor was taken from a man aged 18 to 29 in good health and CMV-seronegative. Sequencing used PBMCs. The CDR3 is CASSQGFTGRQIGYTF. CDR3 DNA sequence: TGCGCCAGCAGCCAAGGTTTCACCGGGAGACAGATAGGCTACACCTTC.